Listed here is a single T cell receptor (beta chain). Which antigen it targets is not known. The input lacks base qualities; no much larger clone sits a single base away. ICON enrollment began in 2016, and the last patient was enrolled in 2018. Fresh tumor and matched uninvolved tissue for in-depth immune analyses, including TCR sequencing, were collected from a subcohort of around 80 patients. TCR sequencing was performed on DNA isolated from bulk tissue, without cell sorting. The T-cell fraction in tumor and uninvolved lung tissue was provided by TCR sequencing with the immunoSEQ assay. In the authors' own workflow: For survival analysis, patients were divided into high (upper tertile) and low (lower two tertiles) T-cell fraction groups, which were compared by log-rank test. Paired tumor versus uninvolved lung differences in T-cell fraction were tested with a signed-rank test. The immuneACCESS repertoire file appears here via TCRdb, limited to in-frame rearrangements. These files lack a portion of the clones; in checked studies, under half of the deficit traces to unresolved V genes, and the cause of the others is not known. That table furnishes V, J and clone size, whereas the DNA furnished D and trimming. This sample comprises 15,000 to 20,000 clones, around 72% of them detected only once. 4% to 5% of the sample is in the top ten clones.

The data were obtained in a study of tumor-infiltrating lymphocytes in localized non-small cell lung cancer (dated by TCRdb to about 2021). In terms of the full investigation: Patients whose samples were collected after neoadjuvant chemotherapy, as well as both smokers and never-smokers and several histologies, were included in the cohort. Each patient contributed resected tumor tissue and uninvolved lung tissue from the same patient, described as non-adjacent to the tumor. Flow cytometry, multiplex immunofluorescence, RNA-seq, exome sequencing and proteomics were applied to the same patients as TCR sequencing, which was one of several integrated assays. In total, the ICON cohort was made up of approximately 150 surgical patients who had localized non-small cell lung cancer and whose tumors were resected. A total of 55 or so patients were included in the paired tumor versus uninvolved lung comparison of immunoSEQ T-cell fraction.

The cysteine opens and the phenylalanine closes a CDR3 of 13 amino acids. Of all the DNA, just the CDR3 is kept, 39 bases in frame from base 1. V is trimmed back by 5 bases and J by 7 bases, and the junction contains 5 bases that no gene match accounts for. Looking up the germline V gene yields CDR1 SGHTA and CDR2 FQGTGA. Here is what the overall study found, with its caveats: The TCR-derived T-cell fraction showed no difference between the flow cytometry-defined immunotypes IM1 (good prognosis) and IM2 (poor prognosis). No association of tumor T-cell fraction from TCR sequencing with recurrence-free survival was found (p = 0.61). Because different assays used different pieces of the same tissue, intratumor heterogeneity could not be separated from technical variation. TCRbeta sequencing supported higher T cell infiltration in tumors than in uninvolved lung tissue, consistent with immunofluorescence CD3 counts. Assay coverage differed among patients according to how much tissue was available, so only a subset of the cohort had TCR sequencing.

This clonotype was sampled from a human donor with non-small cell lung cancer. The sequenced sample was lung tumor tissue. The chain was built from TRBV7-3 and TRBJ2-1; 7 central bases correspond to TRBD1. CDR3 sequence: CASSPGQRNEQFF. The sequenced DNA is TGTGCCAGCAGCCCGGGACAGAGAAATGAGCAGTTCTTC.